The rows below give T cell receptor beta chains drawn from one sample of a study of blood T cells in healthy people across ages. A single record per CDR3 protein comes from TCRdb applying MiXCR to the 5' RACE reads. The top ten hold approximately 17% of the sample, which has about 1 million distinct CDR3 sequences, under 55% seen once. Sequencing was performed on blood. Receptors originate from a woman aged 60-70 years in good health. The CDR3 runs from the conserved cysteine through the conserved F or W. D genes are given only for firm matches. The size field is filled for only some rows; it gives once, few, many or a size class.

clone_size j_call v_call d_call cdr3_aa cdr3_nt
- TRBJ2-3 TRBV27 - CASSSLPLADTQYF TGTGCCAGCTCCTCCCTACCCCTCGCAGATACGCAGTATTTT
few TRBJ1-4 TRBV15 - CATSPRGAGTNEKLFF TGTGCCACCAGCCCACGTGGGGCAGGAACTAATGAAAAACTGTTTTTT
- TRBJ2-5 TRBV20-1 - CSARPLRVQETQYF TGCAGTGCTAGACCCCTGCGAGTCCAAGAGACCCAGTACTTC
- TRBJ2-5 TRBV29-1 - CSVDLGGMGEQYF TGCAGCGTTGATTTGGGCGGGATGGGTGAGCAGTACTTC
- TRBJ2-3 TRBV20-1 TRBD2 CSASGTRRSGTDTQYF TGCAGTGCTAGCGGGACTAGAAGGTCTGGCACAGATACGCAGTATTTT
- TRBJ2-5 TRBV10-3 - CASRGPGGPQETQYF TGTGCCTCGCGAGGTCCGGGGGGCCCACAAGAGACCCAGTACTTC
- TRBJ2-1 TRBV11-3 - CASSSGGGIFYNEQFF TGTGCCAGCAGCTCAGGGGGGGGAATCTTCTACAATGAGCAGTTCTTC
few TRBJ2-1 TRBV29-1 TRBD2 CSARRRGLAEYNEQFF TGCAGCGCTCGCCGGAGGGGACTAGCGGAATACAATGAGCAGTTCTTC
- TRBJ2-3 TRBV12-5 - CASGLGLGTDTQYF TGTGCTAGTGGTTTGGGACTTGGGACAGATACGCAGTATTTT
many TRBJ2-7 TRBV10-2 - CASSDPGGAGSSYEQYF TGCGCCAGCAGTGATCCTGGTGGGGCAGGTAGCTCCTACGAGCAGTACTTC
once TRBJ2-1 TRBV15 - CATSSFSRFYSEQFF TGTGCCACCAGCAGTTTCAGTCGGTTCTACAGTGAGCAGTTCTTC
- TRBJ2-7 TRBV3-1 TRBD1 CASSVLNTGGYEQYF TGTGCCAGCAGCGTCCTGAACACAGGGGGCTACGAGCAGTACTTC
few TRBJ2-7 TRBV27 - CASSSLQGHQYF TGTGCCAGCAGCTCTTTGCAGGGCCATCAGTACTTC
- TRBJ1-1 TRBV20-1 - CSAIPGSGGYTEAFF TGCAGTGCTATCCCGGGGTCCGGGGGATACACTGAAGCTTTCTTT
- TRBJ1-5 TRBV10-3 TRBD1 CAISESGQGGQPQHF TGTGCCATCAGTGAGTCGGGACAGGGAGGTCAGCCCCAGCATTTT
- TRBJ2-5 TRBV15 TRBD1 CATSPQDREVSEQYF TGTGCCACCAGCCCCCAGGACAGGGAGGTTAGTGAGCAGTACTTC
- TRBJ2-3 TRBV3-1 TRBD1 CASSQGTGELTDTQYF TGTGCCAGCAGCCAAGGGACAGGGGAGTTGACAGATACGCAGTATTTT
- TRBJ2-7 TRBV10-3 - CAISVGSSYERYF TGTGCCATCAGTGTTGGGAGCTCCTACGAGCGGTACTTC
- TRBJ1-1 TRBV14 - CASSQVWAAEAFF TGTGCCAGCAGCCAAGTGTGGGCAGCTGAAGCTTTCTTT
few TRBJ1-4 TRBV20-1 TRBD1 CSAKPGTGPNEKLFF TGCAGTGCTAAGCCCGGGACAGGACCGAATGAAAAACTGTTTTTT
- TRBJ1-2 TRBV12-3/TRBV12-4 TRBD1 CASSPQSPGQGTYTF TGTGCCAGCAGCCCCCAATCTCCGGGACAGGGTACTTACACCTTC
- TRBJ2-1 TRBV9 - CASSVGPRGGNNEQFF TGTGCCAGCAGCGTAGGCCCCCGAGGGGGGAATAATGAGCAGTTCTTC
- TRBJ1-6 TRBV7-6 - CASSLAPSGRGAYNSPLHF TGTGCCAGCAGCTTAGCGCCGTCTGGCAGGGGAGCCTATAATTCACCCCTCCACTTT